This TCR beta chain was recorded in a study of OX40 agonist ivuxolimab in advanced cancers. Study-wide background: Therapy given before enrollment (anti-PD-1, anti-PD-L1 or anti-CTLA-4) was allowed, and approximately 40% had some. Study-wide results and caveats: Patients with a partial response at 0.1-3.0 mg/kg had among the lowest clonal expansion. Relative to CD4+ cells, CD8+ T cells on average had more expanded clones.

The method was immunoSEQ multiplex PCR; TCRdb's version includes in-frame clones alone and lacks a portion of them. This table has fewer than 50,000 clones, just under 90% appearing once. Blood was sampled at baseline, cycle 4 day 1, and cycle 7 day 1. Note on this clone: Its antigen is as yet unknown.

The sequence was obtained from an adult with an advanced solid tumor such as melanoma, head and neck, liver or kidney cancer. Sequencing was performed on CD4+ or CD8+ T cells sorted from blood, taken in a trial of the OX40 agonist ivuxolimab.

Written as DNA, the CDR3 is TGTGCCAGCAGTTCCATACGACAGGAGGCCGGCAACACCATATATTTT. Translated, it gives CASSSIRQEAGNTIYF. The V and J genes are TRBV6-5 and TRBJ1-3; D is perhaps TRBD1 (6 bases). CDR1 is MNHEY and CDR2 is SVGAGI in the germline V gene. V was shortened by 4 bases and J by 7 bases, with 20 bases between the two germline ends. The CDR3 spans 16 residues.